The clone carrying this TCR beta chain came up a few times. This sample stems from a study of blood T cells in healthy people across ages. Alongside a J-beta primer mix, a sample-barcoded 5' primer served in a second PCR lasting roughly 7 to 11 cycles. TCRdb called the 5' RACE reads again in MiXCR, with one record for every CDR3 protein. The sample lists 1.8 million or so distinct CDR3 sequences; about two fifths were seen once. The ends were cut back, 2 bases at V and 2 bases at J, with 8 bases in the middle. Germline CDR1 MNHEY, CDR2 SVGEGT. CDR3 length: 14 residues. The sample comprised blood. The source is a human donor in good health. The chain carries TRBV6-2 or TRBV6-3 and TRBJ2-3; D not certain. The CDR3: CASSYRRNTDTQYF. CDR3 DNA sequence: TGTGCCAGCAGTTACCGTCGGAACACAGATACGCAGTATTTT.